Below, 24 T cell receptor beta chains from the same sample are listed, as sequenced in a study of T cell responses to AZD1222 COVID-19 vaccine. Assay: immunoSEQ multiplex PCR; the TCRdb copy retains only in-frame clones and omits some. Altogether 100,000 to 150,000 clones are present, 85% to 95% being singletons, with the ten largest covering roughly 6.6%. The sequencing used peripheral blood, collected on day 0 of AZD1222 vaccination. The receptors here all came from an adult in good health.

This chain links TRBV28 with TRBJ1-2; D gene unclear. Trimming left V 6 bases short and J 3 bases short, with 17 bases between. The CDR3 is made up of 15 amino acids. Germline V gives CDR1 MDHEN, CDR2 SYDVKM. CDR3 sequence (DNA): TGTGCCAGCAGGATCCCACGGCGGGGAGACTATGGCTACACCTTC. Protein: CASRIPRRGDYGYTF.

The genes are TRBV5-5 and TRBJ2-1; perhaps TRBD1 as D (6 bases). V was shortened by 1 base and J by 8 bases, with 7 bases between the two germline ends. Germline V gene data show CDR1 as SGHKS and CDR2 as YYEKEE (reference sequence). The length of the CDR3 is 12 residues. The CDR3 sequence is CASSLKGDEQFF. Written as DNA, the CDR3 is TGTGCCAGCAGCTTGAAGGGGGATGAGCAGTTCTTC.

The V call is TRBV10-3, the J call TRBJ1-1, with D possibly being TRBD1 (6 bases). The CDR3 totals 16 residues. Germline V gene data show CDR1 as ENHRY and CDR2 as SYGVKD. V was cut by 3 bases and J by 1 base, with 15 bases left in between. CDR3 nucleotide sequence: TGTGCCATCAGTGAACCTTCCGGGACACCGAACACTGAAGCTTTCTTT. Its protein is CAISEPSGTPNTEAFF.

The chain recombines TRBV29-1 with TRBJ2-7; D gene ambiguous. Deletions cut 0 bases from V and 0 bases from J, with 12 bases between. This CDR3 has 15 amino acids. CDR1 is SQVTM, CDR2 ANQGSEA, per germline. CDR3 loop: CSVEDALGSSYEQYF. CDR3 coding DNA: TGCAGCGTTGAAGATGCCTTGGGCAGCTCCTACGAGCAGTACTTC.

The chain is built from TRBV3-1 (or the pseudogene TRBV3-2) and TRBJ2-1; D gene uncertain. The V end was cut by 4 bases, the J end by 10 bases, with 8 bases between. The CDR3 runs to 11 residues. Germline CDR1 LGHDT, CDR2 YNNKEL (reference sequence). The CDR3 spells CASSLGFEQFF. As DNA, the CDR3 is TGTGCCAGCAGCCTTGGCTTCGAGCAGTTCTTC.

The V gene is TRBV4-2, the J gene TRBJ2-1; TRBD2 matches at 13 bases. CDR1 LGHNA and CDR2 YNFKEQ come from the germline V gene. After removal of 5 bases from V and 7 bases from J, the junction contained 5 bases not matched to a gene. The length of the CDR3 is 15 residues. The CDR3 spells CASSSGTSGINEQFF. The CDR3, as DNA: TGTGCCAGCAGCTCCGGGACTAGCGGGATAAATGAGCAGTTCTTC.

A few counts support this clone. The chain employs TRBV6-5 and TRBJ1-2; D gene unclear. Germline CDR1 reads MNHEY; CDR2 reads SVGAGI. The CDR3 has 13 amino acids. The V end was cut by 4 bases, the J end by 7 bases, with 13 bases between. The DNA for the CDR3 is TGTGCCAGCAGTTTCGGCGCAGTTCGTGGCTACACCTTC. As protein: CASSFGAVRGYTF.

This clone was recorded only once. The V and J genes are TRBV5-6 and TRBJ1-2; possible D gene TRBD1, 5 bases. Deletions cut 3 bases from V and 5 bases from J, with 11 bases between. The CDR3 has 13 residues. Germline CDR1 and CDR2: SGHDT and YYEEEE. The DNA for the CDR3 is TGTGCCAGCAGCTCCAGACAGTCTTATGGCTACACCTTC. This codes for CASSSRQSYGYTF. Looking up the rest from reference TRBV5-6 and TRBJ1-2 gives the full variable domain: DAGVTQSPTHLIKTRGQQVTLRCSPKSGHDTVSWYQQALGQGPQFIFQYYEEEERQRGNFPDRFSGHQFPNYSSELNVNALLLGDSALYLCASSSRQSYGYTFGSGTRLTVV.

The chain couples TRBV7-9 to TRBJ2-1; D uncertain. The V gene's germline CDR1 is SEHNR and CDR2 FQNEAQ (reference sequence). The germline V and J ends were trimmed by 1 base and 12 bases, with 10 bases remaining between them. This CDR3 region has 12 residues. The CDR3 DNA is TGTGCCAGCAGCTTAGATCTCGTTGGGCAGTTCTTC. This encodes CASSLDLVGQFF.

Points on this clone: An end of the junction differs from the germline gene, which may be a read error. The V call is TRBV6-2 or TRBV6-3, the J call TRBJ2-7; the D gene is possibly TRBD2 (6 bases). Per the germline V gene, CDR1 is MNHEY and CDR2 is SVGEGT. There are 13 residues in the CDR3. In DNA form, the CDR3 reads TGTGCCAGCAGCCAAGGAGGGGCGGGACGTCGGATCTTC. This translates into CASSQGGAGRRIF.

The V and J genes are TRBV19 and TRBJ2-1; D uncertain. The CDR3 contains 15 residues. CDR1 is LNHDA, CDR2 SQIVND, per germline (reference sequence). The V gene lost 3 bases and the J gene lost 7 bases, with 16 bases spanning the gap. CDR3 DNA: TGTGCCAGTAGTATCTTTCTGGGGTTTCAGAATGAGCAGTTCTTC. Translation: CASSIFLGFQNEQFF.

The chain links TRBV6-6 to TRBJ2-1; 8 bases fit TRBD2. CDR3 length: 15 residues. Germline CDR1 is MNHNY and CDR2 is SVGAGI (reference sequence). J was trimmed by 9 bases and V by 5 bases; bases with no gene match: 12. CDR3 nucleotides: TGTGCCAGCAGTCCCGGGACTAGATATGAGGGTGAGCAGTTCTTC. It yields the protein CASSPGTRYEGEQFF.

This clone was picked up one time. The chain is built from TRBV28 and TRBJ1-2; the D gene is possibly TRBD1 (6 bases). Per the germline V gene, CDR1 is MDHEN and CDR2 is SYDVKM. V dropped 6 bases and J dropped 8 bases, with 16 bases sitting between them. The CDR3 extends over 13 amino acids. CDR3 amino acids: CASSTQRQDGYTF. The CDR3 DNA sequence: TGTGCCAGCAGCACCCAAAGACAGGACGGCTACACCTTC.

CDR3 nucleotides: TGTGCCATCAGGGGCAGGGAAGAAGAGACCCAGTACTTC. Residues: CAIRGREEETQYF. J is TRBJ2-5 and V is TRBV10-3; tentatively, D is TRBD1 (5 bases). Germline assignment: CDR1 ENHRY and CDR2 SYGVKD. V dropped 6 bases and J dropped 3 bases, with 11 bases sitting between them. The CDR3 consists of 13 residues.

The chain joins TRBV12-5 to TRBJ1-3, with 8 bases identical to TRBD1. Germline CDR1 is LGHNT and CDR2 is FRNRAP. The CDR3 extends over 19 amino acids. Trimming at V came to 0 bases and at J to 7 bases, leaving 17 bases not matched to a gene. The CDR3 loop reads CASGLVLTGQGGEGNTIYF. The CDR3 DNA sequence: TGTGCTAGTGGTTTGGTCCTGACAGGACAGGGAGGTGAAGGTAACACCATATATTTT.

V gene TRBV5-6 combines with J gene TRBJ1-1, with TRBD1 matching over 7 bases. The V and J ends lost 7 bases and 0 bases, in that order; junction bases with no gene match: 3. Germline CDR1 reads SGHDT; CDR2 reads YYEEEE. The CDR3 totals 13 residues. The CDR3 nucleotides are TGTGCCAGCGGGGACAGATTGAACACTGAAGCTTTCTTT. Protein product: CASGDRLNTEAFF. Full variable domain (outside the CDR3, taken from reference TRBV5-6 and TRBJ1-1): DAGVTQSPTHLIKTRGQQVTLRCSPKSGHDTVSWYQQALGQGPQFIFQYYEEEERQRGNFPDRFSGHQFPNYSSELNVNALLLGDSALYLCASGDRLNTEAFFGQGTRLTVV.

The chain links TRBV7-3 to TRBJ2-3, with TRBD2 identical over 9 bases. This CDR3 contains 16 residues. The germline V gene has CDR1 SGHTA and CDR2 FQGTGA. V lost 5 bases and J lost 4; bases outside the gene matches: 10. CDR3 DNA: TGTGCCAGCAGCCTCAGCCCGGTAGCGGGAGCAGATACGCAGTATTTT. Translation: CASSLSPVAGADTQYF.

This rearrangement joins TRBV30 to TRBJ1-3, with D perhaps matching TRBD1 (5 bases). CDR1 is GTSNPN and CDR2 is SVGIG in the germline V gene (reference sequence). The CDR3 has 14 amino acids. Trimming took 5 bases from V and 3 from J, leaving 14 bases between them. This chain's CDR3 is CAWDQGTGGNTIYF. CDR3 in DNA: TGTGCCTGGGACCAGGGAACGGGTGGAAACACCATATATTTT.

This chain uses TRBV7-8 with TRBJ1-1; the D is unclear. The CDR3 spans 15 residues. Per germline, CDR1 SGHVS and CDR2 FQNEAQ. The V gene lost 2 bases and the J gene lost 0 bases, with 10 bases spanning the gap. The CDR3 region has the DNA TGTGCCAGCAGCTTATATACAGACTTGAACACTGAAGCTTTCTTT. Its translation is CASSLYTDLNTEAFF.

The chain uses TRBV11-2 and TRBJ2-7; 8 positions agree with TRBD2. The CDR3 consists of 14 residues. The junction had 5 bases not matched to a gene; V was cut back by 7 bases and J by 0 bases. Germline-derived CDR1 and CDR2 are SGHAT and FQNNGV. In DNA form, the CDR3 reads TGTGCCAGCAACCGGGGACTAGTCTCCTACGAGCAGTACTTC. Protein: CASNRGLVSYEQYF. Full variable domain (missing parts from reference TRBV11-2 and TRBJ2-7): EAGVAQSPRYKIIEKRQSVAFWCNPISGHATLYWYQQILGQGPKLLIQFQNNGVVDDSQLPKDRFSAERLKGVDSTLKIQPAKLEDSAVYLCASNRGLVSYEQYFGPGTRLTVT.

The CDR3 nucleotides read TGTGCCAGCAGCCTGACAGGGGCGGGAGTCACAGATACGCAGTATTTT. Residues: CASSLTGAGVTDTQYF. The chain couples TRBV3-1 (or the pseudogene TRBV3-2) to TRBJ2-3, with D maybe TRBD1 (8 bases). From germline, CDR1 is LGHDT and CDR2 YNNKEL (reference sequence). Trimming removed 4 bases from V and 2 bases from J, with 16 bases in between. This CDR3 is built from 16 residues.

The chain joins TRBV6-2 or TRBV6-3 to TRBJ2-1; TRBD1 aligns across 8 bases. Germline CDR1 is MNHEY and CDR2 is SVGEGT. V was clipped by 4 bases and J by 2 bases; unmatched bases: 1. The CDR3 consists of 14 residues. Written as DNA, the CDR3 is TGTGCCAGCAGTTGGACAGGGCCCTACAATGAGCAGTTCTTC. It encodes CASSWTGPYNEQFF.

The rearrangement links TRBV24-1 to TRBJ2-1; D is ambiguous. This CDR3 has 11 residues. Trimming took off 2 bases at V and 5 bases at J, with 0 bases between the two ends. The germline CDR1 and CDR2 sequences are KGHDR and SFDVKD. The CDR3 sequence is CATSDYNEQFF. CDR3 nucleotide sequence: TGTGCCACCAGTGATTACAATGAGCAGTTCTTC.

The chain is built from TRBV13 and TRBJ2-3; 11 bases agree with TRBD2. The germline V gene has CDR1 PRHDT and CDR2 FYEKMQ (reference sequence). The CDR3 covers 15 residues. The V gene end was trimmed by 5 bases and the J gene end by 8 bases; junction bases not matched to a gene: 9. CDR3 protein: CASSQGLAEVGTQYF. The DNA of the CDR3 is TGTGCCAGCAGCCAGGGACTAGCGGAAGTAGGTACGCAGTATTTT.